Detailed here is one TCR beta chain. Its antigen remains unknown. The data originate from a study of T cell responses to AZD1222 COVID-19 vaccine. V was cut by 4 bases and J by 1 base, with 11 bases left in between. The CDR3 sequence is 15 residues long. Germline V lookup: CDR1 MNHEY, CDR2 SMNVEV (reference sequence). Second-dose schedules of about 4 or about 12 weeks were combined. Profiled with immunoSEQ multiplex PCR; TCRdb holds only in-frame clones, not every one. This table has about 69,000 clones, 75% to 90% appearing once. Broader study findings: Donor demographics were predominantly white British with a female majority; clonal diversity may be underestimated. The reported proportion of spike-specific TCRs targeting unmutated variant regions was nearly half. Just 5 to 7 people given AZD1222 tested seropositive at baseline.

The sample here was peripheral blood, taken 28 days after the second AZD1222 dose. The sequence was collected from an adult who received the AZD1222 COVID-19 vaccine. V usage is TRBV27 and J usage is TRBJ2-1, with D possibly TRBD1 on 6 matching bases. The CDR3 DNA reads TGTGCCAGCAGTTCCTCAGGGGAATCCTACAATGAGCAGTTCTTC. Encoded protein: CASSSSGESYNEQFF.